This TCR beta chain was documented in a study of T cell repertoires in cytomegalovirus infection. Ten or more counts support this clonotype. What it binds is unknown. Whole-study findings and limits: Dominant in the ex vivo response were TCR beta clonotypes restricted by HLA-C and specific for CMV.

This CDR3 spans 13 amino acids. The germline V gene has CDR1 MGHDK and CDR2 SYGVNS. With V trimmed by 9 bases and J by 6 bases, 4 bases remained unmatched. TCRdb re-analysed the reads in MiXCR, keeping a single row per CDR3 protein. The sample yields some 220,000 distinct CDR3 sequences, approximately 6.7% seen once. This chain links TRBV25-1 with TRBJ1-6, with TRBD1 matching 8 bases. This clonotype originated in a human donor in good health (CMV status not recorded). Some clones in this sample may be carry-over from other donors' samples. The source material was PBMCs. Here the CDR3 reads CASRTGTNSPLHF. The DNA of the CDR3 is TGTGCCAGTCGGACAGGGACTAATTCACCCCTCCACTTT. Using reference TRBV25-1 and TRBJ1-6 for the parts outside the CDR3, the full variable domain is EADIYQTPRYLVIGTGKKITLECSQTMGHDKMYWYQQDPGMELHLIHYSYGVNSTEKGDLSSESTVSRIRTEHFPLTLESARPSHTSQYLCASRTGTNSPLHFGNGTRLTVT.